This T cell receptor beta chain was retrieved from a study of vaccination effects on CD4 cells after COVID-19. This clone was seen a few times. Its antigen is undetermined. V lost 4 bases and J lost 1; bases outside the gene matches: 9. This CDR3 has 16 residues. The germline gives CDR1 MGHRA, CDR2 YSYEKL. In the ViraFEST assay, antigen-specific CD4+ clonotypes were identified by expansion after peptide-pool stimulation. Having been cultured for under twelve days, the cells underwent CD4+ T cell isolation. The repertoire was sequenced with immunoSEQ multiplex PCR; TCRdb's copy has only in-frame clones and lacks some. The sample lists tens of thousands of clones, around 74% seen once, with about 1.7% in the top ten.

The clonotype comes from a human donor who received a COVID-19 vaccine. The sample here was CD4+ T cells from PBMCs cultured with HCoV-229E spike peptides, taken before COVID-19 vaccination. The chain joins TRBV4-1 to TRBJ2-5, with 7 nucleotides matching TRBD1. CDR3 nucleotides: TGCGCCAGCAGCCGATACGACAGGGCACTCCAAGAGACCCAGTACTTC. Its protein is CASSRYDRALQETQYF.